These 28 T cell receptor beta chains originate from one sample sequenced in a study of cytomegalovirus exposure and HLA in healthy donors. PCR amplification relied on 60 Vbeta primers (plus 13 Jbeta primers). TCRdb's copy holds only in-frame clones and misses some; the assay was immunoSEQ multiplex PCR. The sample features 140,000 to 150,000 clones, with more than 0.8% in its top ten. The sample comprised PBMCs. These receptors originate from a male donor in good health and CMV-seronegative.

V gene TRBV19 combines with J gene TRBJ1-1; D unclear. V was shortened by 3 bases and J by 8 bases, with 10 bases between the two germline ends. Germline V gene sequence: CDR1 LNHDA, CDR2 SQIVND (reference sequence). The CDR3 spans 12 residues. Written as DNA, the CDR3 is TGTGCCAGTAGTATTAAGTACAACGAAGCTTTCTTT. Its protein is CASSIKYNEAFF.

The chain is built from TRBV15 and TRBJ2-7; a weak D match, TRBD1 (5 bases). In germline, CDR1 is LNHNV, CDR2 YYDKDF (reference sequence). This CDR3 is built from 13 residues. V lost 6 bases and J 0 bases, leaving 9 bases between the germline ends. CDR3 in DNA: TGTGCCACCAGTTTGACAGCCTCCTACGAGCAGTACTTC. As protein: CATSLTASYEQYF.

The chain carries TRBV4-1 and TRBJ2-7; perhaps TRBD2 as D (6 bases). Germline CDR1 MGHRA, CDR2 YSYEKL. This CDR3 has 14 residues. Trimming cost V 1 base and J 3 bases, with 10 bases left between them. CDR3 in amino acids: CASSQGGVGYEQYF. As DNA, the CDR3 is TGCGCCAGCAGCCAAGGGGGGGTGGGCTACGAGCAGTACTTC.

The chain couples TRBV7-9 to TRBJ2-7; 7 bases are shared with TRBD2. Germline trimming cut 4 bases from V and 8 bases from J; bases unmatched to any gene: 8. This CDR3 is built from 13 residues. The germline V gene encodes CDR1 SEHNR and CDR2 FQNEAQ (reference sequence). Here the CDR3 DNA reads TGTGCCAGCAGCTGGGGGGGGACTGGCAAGCAGTACTTC. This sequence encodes CASSWGGTGKQYF.

CDR3 amino acids: CASSFRLAGGPETQYF. The CDR3, as DNA: TGCGCCAGCAGCTTCCGACTAGCGGGGGGGCCAGAGACCCAGTACTTC. The V call is TRBV5-1, the J call TRBJ2-5, with 14 bases fitting TRBD2. Germline V gene lookup returns CDR1 SGHRS and CDR2 YFSETQ. J lost 4 bases, V lost 2 bases, and 4 bases had no gene match. The CDR3 sequence is 16 residues long.

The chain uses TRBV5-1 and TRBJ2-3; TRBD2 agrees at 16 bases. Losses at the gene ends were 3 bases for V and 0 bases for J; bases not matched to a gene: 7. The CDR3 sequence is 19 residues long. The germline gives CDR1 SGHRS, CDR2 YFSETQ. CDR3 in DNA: TGCGCCAGCAGCTCGGGACTAGCGGGGGGGCTTAAAAGCACAGATACGCAGTATTTT. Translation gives CASSSGLAGGLKSTDTQYF.

The CDR3 loop reads CASSFRDRASEQYF. The CDR3 DNA reads TGTGCCAGCAGCTTCCGGGACAGGGCGAGCGAGCAGTACTTC. The J gene is TRBJ2-7, the V gene TRBV11-2; 9 nucleotides match TRBD1. The CDR3 spans 14 residues. The V gene's germline CDR1 is SGHAT and CDR2 FQNNGV. Losses at the gene ends were 3 bases for V and 6 bases for J; bases not matched to a gene: 6.

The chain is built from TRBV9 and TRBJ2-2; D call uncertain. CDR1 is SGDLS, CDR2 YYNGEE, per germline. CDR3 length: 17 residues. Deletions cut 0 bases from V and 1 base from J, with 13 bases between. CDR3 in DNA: TGTGCCAGCAGCGTAGTACAGTTTGCCGGGAACACCGGGGAGCTGTTTTTT. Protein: CASSVVQFAGNTGELFF.

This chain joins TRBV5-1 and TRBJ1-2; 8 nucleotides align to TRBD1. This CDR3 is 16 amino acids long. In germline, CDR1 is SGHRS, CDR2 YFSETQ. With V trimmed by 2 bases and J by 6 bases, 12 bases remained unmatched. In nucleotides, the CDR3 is TGCGCCAGCAGCTTTACTTCGACAGGGGCTTTTGATGGCTACACCTTC. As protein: CASSFTSTGAFDGYTF. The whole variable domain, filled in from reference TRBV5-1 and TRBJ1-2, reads KAGVTQTPRYLIKTRGQQVTLSCSPISGHRSVSWYQQTPGQGLQFLFEYFSETQRNKGNFPGRFSGRQFSNSRSEMNVSTLELGDSALYLCASSFTSTGAFDGYTFGSGTRLTVV.

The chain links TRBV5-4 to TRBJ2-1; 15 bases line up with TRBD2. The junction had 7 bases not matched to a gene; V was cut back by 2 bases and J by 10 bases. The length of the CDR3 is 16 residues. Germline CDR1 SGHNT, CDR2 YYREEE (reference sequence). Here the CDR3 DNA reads TGTGCCAGCAGCTTACCGGGACTAGCGGGAGGCCAGGAGCAGTTCTTC. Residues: CASSLPGLAGGQEQFF. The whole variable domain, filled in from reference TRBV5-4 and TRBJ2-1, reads ETGVTQSPTHLIKTRGQQVTLRCSSQSGHNTVSWYQQALGQGPQFIFQYYREEENGRGNFPPRFSGLQFPNYSSELNVNALELDDSALYLCASSLPGLAGGQEQFFGPGTRLTVL.

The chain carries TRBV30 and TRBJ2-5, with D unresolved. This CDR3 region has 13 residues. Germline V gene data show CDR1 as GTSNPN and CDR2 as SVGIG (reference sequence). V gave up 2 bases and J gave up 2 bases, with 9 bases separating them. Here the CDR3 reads CAWSQAAQETQYF. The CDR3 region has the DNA TGTGCCTGGAGTCAAGCTGCACAAGAGACCCAGTACTTC.

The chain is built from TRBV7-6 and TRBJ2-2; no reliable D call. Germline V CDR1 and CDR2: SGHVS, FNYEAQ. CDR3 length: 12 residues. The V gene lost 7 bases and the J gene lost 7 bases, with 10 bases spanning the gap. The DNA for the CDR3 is TGTGCCAGCACCCTCCCAGGCGGGGAGCTGTTTTTT. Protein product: CASTLPGGELFF.

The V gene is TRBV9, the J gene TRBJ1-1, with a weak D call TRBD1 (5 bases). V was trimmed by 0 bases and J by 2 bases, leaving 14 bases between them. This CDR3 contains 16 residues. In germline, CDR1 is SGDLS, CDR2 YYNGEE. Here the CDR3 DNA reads TGTGCCAGCAGCGTAGGGTATCGGGGGAATAACACTGAAGCTTTCTTT. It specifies CASSVGYRGNNTEAFF. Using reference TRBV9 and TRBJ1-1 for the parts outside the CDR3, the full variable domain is DSGVTQTPKHLITATGQRVTLRCSPRSGDLSVYWYQQSLDQGLQFLIQYYNGEERAKGNILERFSAQQFPDLHSELNLSSLELGDSALYFCASSVGYRGNNTEAFFGQGTRLTVV.

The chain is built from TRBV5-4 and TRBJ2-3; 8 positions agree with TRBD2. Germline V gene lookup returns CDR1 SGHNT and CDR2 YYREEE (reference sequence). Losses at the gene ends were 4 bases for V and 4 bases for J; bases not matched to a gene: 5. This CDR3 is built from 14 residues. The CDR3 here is CASSREGSPDTQYF. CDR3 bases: TGTGCCAGCAGCCGGGAGGGCTCCCCAGATACGCAGTATTTT. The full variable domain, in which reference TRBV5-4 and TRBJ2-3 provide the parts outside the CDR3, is ETGVTQSPTHLIKTRGQQVTLRCSSQSGHNTVSWYQQALGQGPQFIFQYYREEENGRGNFPPRFSGLQFPNYSSELNVNALELDDSALYLCASSREGSPDTQYFGPGTRLTVL.

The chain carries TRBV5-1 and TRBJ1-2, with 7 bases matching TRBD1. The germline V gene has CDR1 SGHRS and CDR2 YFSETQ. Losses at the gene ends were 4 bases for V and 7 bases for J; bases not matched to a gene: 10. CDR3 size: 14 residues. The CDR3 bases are TGCGCCAGCAGCCCTAGGACAGGAGATAGTGGCTACACCTTC. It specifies CASSPRTGDSGYTF.

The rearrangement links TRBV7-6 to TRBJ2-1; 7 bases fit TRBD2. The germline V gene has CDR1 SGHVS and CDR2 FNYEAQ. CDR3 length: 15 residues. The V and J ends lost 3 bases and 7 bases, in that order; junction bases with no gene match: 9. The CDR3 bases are TGTGCCAGCAGCTTCCAGCGGGAAGGGTGGAATGAGCAGTTCTTC. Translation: CASSFQREGWNEQFF.

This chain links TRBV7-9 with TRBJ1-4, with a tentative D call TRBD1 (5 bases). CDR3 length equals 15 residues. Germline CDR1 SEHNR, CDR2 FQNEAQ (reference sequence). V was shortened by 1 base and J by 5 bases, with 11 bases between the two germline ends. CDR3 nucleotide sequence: TGTGCCAGCAGCTTAGACCCAGGGTCGAATGAAAAACTGTTTTTT. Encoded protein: CASSLDPGSNEKLFF.

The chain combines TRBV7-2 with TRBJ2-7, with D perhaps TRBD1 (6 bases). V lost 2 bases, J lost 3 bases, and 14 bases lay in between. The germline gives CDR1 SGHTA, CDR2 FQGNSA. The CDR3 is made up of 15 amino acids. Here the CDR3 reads CASSLSPGESYEQYF. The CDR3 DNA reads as TGTGCCAGCAGCTTAAGTCCAGGGGAGAGCTACGAGCAGTACTTC.

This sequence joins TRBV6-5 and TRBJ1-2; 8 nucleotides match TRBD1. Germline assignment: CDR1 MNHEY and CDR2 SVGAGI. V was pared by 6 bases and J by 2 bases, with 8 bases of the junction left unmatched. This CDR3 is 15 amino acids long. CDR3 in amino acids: CASSDFRQGNYGYTF. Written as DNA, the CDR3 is TGTGCCAGCAGCGACTTCAGACAGGGGAACTATGGCTACACCTTC.

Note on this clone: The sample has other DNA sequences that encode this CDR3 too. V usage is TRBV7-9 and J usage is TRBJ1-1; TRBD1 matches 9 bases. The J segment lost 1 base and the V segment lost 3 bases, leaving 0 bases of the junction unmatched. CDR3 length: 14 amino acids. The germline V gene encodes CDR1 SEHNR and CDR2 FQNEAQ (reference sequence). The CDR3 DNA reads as TGTGCCAGCAGCTTGACAGGGGGGAACACTGAAGCTTTCTTT. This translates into CASSLTGGNTEAFF.

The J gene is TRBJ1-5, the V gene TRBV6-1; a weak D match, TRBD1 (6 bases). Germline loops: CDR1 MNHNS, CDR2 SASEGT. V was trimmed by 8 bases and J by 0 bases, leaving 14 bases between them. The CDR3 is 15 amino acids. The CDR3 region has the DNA TGTGCCAGCTTACGGGGGGCTGGTAGCAATCAGCCCCAGCATTTT. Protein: CASLRGAGSNQPQHF.

The CDR3 bases are TGTGCCAGCAGCGTAGATAGCGGGGGGACCAACAATGAGCAGTTCTTC. Translated: CASSVDSGGTNNEQFF. This rearrangement joins TRBV9 to TRBJ2-1; the match to TRBD2 covers 10 bases. Trimming at V came to 0 bases and at J to 5 bases, leaving 5 bases not matched to a gene. There are 16 residues in the CDR3. Germline CDR1 and CDR2: SGDLS and YYNGEE.

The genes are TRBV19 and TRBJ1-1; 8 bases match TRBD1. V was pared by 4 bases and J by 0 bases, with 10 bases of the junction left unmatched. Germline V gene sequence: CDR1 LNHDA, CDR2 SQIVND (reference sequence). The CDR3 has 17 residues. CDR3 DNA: TGTGCCAGTAGTACCGAACACAGGGGGTACCTGAACACTGAAGCTTTCTTT. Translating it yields CASSTEHRGYLNTEAFF.

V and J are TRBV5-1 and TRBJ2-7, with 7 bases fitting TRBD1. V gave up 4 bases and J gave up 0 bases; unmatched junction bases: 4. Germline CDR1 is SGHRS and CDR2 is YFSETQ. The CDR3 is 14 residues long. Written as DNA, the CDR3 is TGCGCCAGCAGCATGGGACAGAACTCCTACGAGCAGTACTTC. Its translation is CASSMGQNSYEQYF. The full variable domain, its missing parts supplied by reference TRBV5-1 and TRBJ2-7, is KAGVTQTPRYLIKTRGQQVTLSCSPISGHRSVSWYQQTPGQGLQFLFEYFSETQRNKGNFPGRFSGRQFSNSRSEMNVSTLELGDSALYLCASSMGQNSYEQYFGPGTRLTVT.

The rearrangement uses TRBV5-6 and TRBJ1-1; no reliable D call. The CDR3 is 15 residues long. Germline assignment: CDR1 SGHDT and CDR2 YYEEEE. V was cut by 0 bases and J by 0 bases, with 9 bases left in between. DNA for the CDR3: TGTGCCAGCAGCTTGGTGATACCGGTGAACACTGAAGCTTTCTTT. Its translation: CASSLVIPVNTEAFF.

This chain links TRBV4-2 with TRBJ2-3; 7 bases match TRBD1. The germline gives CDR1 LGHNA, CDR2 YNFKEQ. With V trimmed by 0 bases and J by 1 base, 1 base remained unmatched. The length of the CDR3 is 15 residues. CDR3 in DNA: TGTGCCAGCAGCCAAGAAACAGGGGGCACAGATACGCAGTATTTT. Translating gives CASSQETGGTDTQYF.

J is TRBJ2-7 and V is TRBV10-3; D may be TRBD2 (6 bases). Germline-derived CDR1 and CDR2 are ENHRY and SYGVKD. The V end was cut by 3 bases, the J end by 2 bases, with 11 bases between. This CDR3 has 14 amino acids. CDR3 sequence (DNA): TGTGCCATCAGTGACGGGGACTCTCCCTACGAGCAGTACTTC. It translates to CAISDGDSPYEQYF.

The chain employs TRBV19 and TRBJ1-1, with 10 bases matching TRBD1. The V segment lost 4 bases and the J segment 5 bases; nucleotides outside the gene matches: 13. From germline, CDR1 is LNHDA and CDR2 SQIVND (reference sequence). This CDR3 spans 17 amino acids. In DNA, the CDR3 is TGTGCCAGTAGTACCCAGGGACAGGGGAAGAAAAGGACTGAAGCTTTCTTT. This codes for CASSTQGQGKKRTEAFF. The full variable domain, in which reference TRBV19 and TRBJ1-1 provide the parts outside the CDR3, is DGGITQSPKYLFRKEGQNVTLSCEQNLNHDAMYWYRQDPGQGLRLIYYSQIVNDFQKGDIAEGYSVSREKKESFPLTVTSAQKNPTAFYLCASSTQGQGKKRTEAFFGQGTRLTVV.